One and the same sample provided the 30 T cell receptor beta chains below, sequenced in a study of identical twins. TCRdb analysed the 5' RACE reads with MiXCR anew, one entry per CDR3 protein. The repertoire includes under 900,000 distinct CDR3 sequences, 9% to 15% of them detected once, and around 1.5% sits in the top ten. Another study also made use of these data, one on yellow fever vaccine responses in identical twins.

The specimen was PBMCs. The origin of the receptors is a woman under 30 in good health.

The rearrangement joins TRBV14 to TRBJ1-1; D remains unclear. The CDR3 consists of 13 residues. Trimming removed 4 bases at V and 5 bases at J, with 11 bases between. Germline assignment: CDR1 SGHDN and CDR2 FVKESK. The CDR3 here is CASSPIFLTEAFF. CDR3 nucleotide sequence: TGTGCCAGCAGCCCTATTTTTTTGACTGAAGCTTTCTTT.

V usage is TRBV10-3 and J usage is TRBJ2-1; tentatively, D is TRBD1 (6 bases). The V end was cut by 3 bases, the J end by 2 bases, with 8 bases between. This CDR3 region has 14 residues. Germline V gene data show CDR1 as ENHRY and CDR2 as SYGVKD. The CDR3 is CAISDRGPYNEQFF. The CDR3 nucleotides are TGTGCCATCAGTGACAGGGGCCCCTACAATGAGCAGTTCTTC.

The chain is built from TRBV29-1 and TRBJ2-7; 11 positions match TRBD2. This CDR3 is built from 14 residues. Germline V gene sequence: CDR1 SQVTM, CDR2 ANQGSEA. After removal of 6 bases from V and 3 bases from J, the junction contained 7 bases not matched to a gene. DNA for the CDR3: TGCAGCGTCCGGACTAGCGGGCTCCACTACGAGCAGTACTTC. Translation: CSVRTSGLHYEQYF.

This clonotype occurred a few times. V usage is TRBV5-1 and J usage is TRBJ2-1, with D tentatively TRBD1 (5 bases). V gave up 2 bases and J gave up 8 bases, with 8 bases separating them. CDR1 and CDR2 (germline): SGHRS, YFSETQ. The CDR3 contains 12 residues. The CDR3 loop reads CASSFQGYEQFF. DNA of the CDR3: TGCGCCAGCAGCTTTCAGGGATATGAGCAGTTCTTC. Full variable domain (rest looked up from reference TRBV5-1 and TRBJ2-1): KAGVTQTPRYLIKTRGQQVTLSCSPISGHRSVSWYQQTPGQGLQFLFEYFSETQRNKGNFPGRFSGRQFSNSRSEMNVSTLELGDSALYLCASSFQGYEQFFGPGTRLTVL.

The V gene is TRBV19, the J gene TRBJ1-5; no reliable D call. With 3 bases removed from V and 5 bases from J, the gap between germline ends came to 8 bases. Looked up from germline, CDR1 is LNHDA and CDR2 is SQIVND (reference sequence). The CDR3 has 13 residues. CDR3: CASSIGRYQPQHF. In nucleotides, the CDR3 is TGTGCCAGTAGTATTGGGAGGTATCAGCCCCAGCATTTT.

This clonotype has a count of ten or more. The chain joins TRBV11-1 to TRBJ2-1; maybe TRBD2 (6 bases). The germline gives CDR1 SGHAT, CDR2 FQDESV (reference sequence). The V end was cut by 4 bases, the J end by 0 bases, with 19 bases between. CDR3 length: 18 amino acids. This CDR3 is CASSSGGGVGSSYNEQFF. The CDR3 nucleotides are TGTGCCAGCAGCTCCGGAGGAGGGGTGGGAAGCTCCTACAATGAGCAGTTCTTC. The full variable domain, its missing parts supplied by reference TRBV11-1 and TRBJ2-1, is EAEVAQSPRYKITEKSQAVAFWCDPISGHATLYWYRQILGQGPELLVQFQDESVVDDSQLPKDRFSAERLKGVDSTLKIQPAELGDSAMYLCASSSGGGVGSSYNEQFFGPGTRLTVL.

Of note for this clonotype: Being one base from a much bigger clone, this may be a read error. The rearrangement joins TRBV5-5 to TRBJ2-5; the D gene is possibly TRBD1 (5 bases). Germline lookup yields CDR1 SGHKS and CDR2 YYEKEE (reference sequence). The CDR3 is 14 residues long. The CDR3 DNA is TGTGCCAGCAGCTTGAGACAGATCCAAGAGACCCGGTACTTC. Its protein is CASSLRQIQETRYF.

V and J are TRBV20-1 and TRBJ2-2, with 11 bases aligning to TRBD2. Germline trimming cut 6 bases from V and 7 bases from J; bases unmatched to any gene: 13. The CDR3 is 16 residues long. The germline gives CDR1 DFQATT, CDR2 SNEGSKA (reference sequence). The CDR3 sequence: CSAASGTSGPGGELFF. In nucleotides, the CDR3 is TGCAGTGCCGCCTCCGGGACTAGCGGTCCTGGCGGGGAGCTGTTTTTT.

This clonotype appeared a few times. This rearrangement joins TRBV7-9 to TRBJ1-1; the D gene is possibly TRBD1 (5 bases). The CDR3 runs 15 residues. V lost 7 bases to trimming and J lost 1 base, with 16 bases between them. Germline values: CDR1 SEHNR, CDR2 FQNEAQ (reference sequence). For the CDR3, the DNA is TGTGCCAGCACCGAATTGCCAGGGCCGAACACTGAAGCTTTCTTT. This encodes CASTELPGPNTEAFF.

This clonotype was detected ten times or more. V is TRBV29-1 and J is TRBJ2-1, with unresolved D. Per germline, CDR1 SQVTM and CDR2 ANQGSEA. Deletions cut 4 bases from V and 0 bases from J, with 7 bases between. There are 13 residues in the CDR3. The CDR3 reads CSVGPGSYNEQFF. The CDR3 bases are TGCAGCGTTGGGCCAGGCTCCTACAATGAGCAGTTCTTC.

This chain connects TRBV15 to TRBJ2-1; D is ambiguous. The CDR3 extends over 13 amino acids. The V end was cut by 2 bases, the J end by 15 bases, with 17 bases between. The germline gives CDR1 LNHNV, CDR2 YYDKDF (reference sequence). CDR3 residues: CATSRPGPESRFF. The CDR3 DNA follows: TGTGCCACCAGCAGACCCGGGCCAGAAAGTAGGTTCTTC.

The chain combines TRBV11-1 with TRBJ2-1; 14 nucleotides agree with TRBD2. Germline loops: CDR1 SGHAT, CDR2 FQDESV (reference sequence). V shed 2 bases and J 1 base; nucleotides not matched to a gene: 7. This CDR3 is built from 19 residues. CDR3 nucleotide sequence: TGTGCCAGCAGCTTATCGACTAGCGGGAGGGCCCAATCCTACAATGAGCAGTTCTTC. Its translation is CASSLSTSGRAQSYNEQFF.

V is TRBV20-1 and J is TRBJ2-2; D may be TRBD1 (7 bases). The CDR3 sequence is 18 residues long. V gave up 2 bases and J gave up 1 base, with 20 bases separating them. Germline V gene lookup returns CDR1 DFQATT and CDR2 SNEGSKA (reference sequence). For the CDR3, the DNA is TGCAGTGCTAGATGGGTGGGCAGGGGGGCCATGAACACCGGGGAGCTGTTTTTT. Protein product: CSARWVGRGAMNTGELFF.

As DNA, the CDR3 is TGTGCCAGCAGCTTCAGGGGGGGAGACGAGCAGTACGTC. It codes for CASSFRGGDEQYV. This rearrangement joins TRBV5-4 to TRBJ2-7; D tentatively fits TRBD1 or TRBD2 (7 bases each). The CDR3 totals 13 residues. Between the trimmed V and J ends, which lost 2 bases and 5 bases, there was a span of 11 bases. Germline loops: CDR1 SGHNT, CDR2 YYREEE (reference sequence).

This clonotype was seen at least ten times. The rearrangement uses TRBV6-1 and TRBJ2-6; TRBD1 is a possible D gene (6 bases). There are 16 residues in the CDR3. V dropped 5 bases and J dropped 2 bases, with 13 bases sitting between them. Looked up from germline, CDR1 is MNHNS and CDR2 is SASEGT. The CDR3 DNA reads TGTGCCAGCAGTAAACAGGGTCAAACTGGGGCCAACGTCCTGACTTTC. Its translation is CASSKQGQTGANVLTF.

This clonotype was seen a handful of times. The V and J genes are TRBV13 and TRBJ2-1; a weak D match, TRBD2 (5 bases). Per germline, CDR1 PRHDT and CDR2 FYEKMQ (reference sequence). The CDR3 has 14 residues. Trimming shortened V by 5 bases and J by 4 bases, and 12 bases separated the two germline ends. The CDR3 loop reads CASSGRLWYNEQFF. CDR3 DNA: TGTGCCAGCAGCGGCAGACTATGGTACAATGAGCAGTTCTTC.

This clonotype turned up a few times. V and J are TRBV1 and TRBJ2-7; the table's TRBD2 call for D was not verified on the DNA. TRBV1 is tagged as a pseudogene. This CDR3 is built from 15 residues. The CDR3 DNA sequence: TGCACCAGCAGCCAAGATTCCAGCGGGGGTTACGAGCAGTACGTC. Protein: CTSSQDSSGGYEQYV.

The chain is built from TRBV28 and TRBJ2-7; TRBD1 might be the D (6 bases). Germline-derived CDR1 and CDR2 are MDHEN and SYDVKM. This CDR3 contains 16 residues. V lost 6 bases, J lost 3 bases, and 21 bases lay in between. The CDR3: CASSPILDSFDYEQYF. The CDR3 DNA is TGTGCCAGCAGCCCTATTTTGGACAGCTTCGACTACGAGCAGTACTTC.

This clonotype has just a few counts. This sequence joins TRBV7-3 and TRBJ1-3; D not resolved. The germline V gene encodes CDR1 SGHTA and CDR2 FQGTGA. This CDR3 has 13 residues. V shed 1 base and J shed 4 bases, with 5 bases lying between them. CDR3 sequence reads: CASSLNEGNTIYF. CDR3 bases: TGTGCCAGCAGCTTAAACGAAGGAAACACCATATATTTT.

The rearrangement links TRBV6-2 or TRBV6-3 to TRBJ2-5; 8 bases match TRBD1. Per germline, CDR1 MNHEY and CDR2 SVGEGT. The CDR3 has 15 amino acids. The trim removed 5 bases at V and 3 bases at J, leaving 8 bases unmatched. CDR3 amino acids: CASSKPRTGKETQYF. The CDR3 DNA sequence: TGTGCCAGCAGTAAACCGAGGACAGGGAAAGAGACCCAGTACTTC.

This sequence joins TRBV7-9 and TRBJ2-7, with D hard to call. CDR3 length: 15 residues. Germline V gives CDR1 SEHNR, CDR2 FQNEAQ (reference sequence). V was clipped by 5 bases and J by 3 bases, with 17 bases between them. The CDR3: CASSLGPLWDYEQYF. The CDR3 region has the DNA TGTGCCAGCAGCCTAGGCCCTCTCTGGGACTACGAGCAGTACTTC.

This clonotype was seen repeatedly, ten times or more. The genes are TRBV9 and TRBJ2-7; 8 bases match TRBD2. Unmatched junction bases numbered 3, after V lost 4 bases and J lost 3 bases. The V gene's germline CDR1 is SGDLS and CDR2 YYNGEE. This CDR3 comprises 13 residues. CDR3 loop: CASSKGLDYEQYF. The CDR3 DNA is TGTGCCAGCAGCAAGGGACTAGACTACGAGCAGTACTTC. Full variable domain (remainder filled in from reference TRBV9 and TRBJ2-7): DSGVTQTPKHLITATGQRVTLRCSPRSGDLSVYWYQQSLDQGLQFLIQYYNGEERAKGNILERFSAQQFPDLHSELNLSSLELGDSALYFCASSKGLDYEQYFGPGTRLTVT.

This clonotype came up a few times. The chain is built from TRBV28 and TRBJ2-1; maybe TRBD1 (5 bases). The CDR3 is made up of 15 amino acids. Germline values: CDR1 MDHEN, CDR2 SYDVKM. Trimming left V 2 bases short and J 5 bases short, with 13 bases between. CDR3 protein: CASSLLDRPNNEQFF. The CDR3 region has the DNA TGTGCCAGCAGTTTACTTGACAGACCTAACAATGAGCAGTTCTTC.

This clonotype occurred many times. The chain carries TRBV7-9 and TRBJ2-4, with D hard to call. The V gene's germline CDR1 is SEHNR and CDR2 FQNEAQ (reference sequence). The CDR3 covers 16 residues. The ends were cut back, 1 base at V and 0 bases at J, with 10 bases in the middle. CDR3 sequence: CASSLGGQLAKNIQYF. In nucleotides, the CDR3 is TGTGCCAGCAGCTTAGGCGGCCAGTTAGCCAAAAACATTCAGTACTTC.

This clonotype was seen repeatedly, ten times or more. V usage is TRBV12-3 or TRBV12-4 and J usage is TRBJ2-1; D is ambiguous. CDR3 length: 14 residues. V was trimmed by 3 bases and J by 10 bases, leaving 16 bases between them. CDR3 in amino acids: CASSFKAIPREQFF. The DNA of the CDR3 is TGTGCCAGCAGTTTTAAAGCCATTCCTAGGGAGCAGTTCTTC.

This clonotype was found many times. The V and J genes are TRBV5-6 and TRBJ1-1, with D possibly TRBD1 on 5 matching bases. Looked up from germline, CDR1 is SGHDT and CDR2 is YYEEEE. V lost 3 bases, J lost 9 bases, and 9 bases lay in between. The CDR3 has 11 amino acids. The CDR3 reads CASSSGVQAFF. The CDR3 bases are TGTGCCAGCAGCTCGGGGGTCCAAGCTTTCTTT.

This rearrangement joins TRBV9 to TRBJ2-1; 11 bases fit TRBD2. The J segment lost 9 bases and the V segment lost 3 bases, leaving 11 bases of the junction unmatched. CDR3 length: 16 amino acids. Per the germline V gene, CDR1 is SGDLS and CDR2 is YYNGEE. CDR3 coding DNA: TGTGCCAGCAGCGCCGTAGCGGGAGGGAATTTTGGTGAGCAGTTCTTC. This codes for CASSAVAGGNFGEQFF.

CDR3 nucleotides: TGTGCCAGCAGCTTGGTTCCGAGCCAGATGAACACTGAAGCTTTCTTT. Its protein is CASSLVPSQMNTEAFF. The genes are TRBV5-6 and TRBJ1-1; no clear D. The CDR3 extends over 16 amino acids. Per germline, CDR1 SGHDT and CDR2 YYEEEE. Deletions cut 0 bases from V and 0 bases from J, with 12 bases between.

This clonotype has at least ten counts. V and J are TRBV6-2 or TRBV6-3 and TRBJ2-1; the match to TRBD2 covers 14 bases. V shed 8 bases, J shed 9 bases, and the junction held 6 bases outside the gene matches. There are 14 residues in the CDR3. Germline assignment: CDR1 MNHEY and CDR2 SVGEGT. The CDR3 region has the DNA TGTGCCAGCGGGACTAGCGGGAGCCTGGCTGAGCAGTTCTTC. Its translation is CASGTSGSLAEQFF.

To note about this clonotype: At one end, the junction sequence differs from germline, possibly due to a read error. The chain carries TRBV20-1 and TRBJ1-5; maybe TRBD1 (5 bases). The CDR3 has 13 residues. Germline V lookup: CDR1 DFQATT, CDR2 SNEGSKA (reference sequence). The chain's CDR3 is CSARDTGTQHQHF. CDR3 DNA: TGCAGTGCTAGAGACACCGGGACCCAGCACCAGCATTTT.